The rows below give T cell receptor beta chains drawn from one sample of a study of circulating and synovial CD4+ cells in juvenile arthritis. Generated by immunoSEQ multiplex PCR, the TCRdb table keeps only in-frame clones and is missing some. The sample has tens of thousands of clones, over 95% seen once; the top ten hold around 0.17%. Sequencing was carried out using CD4+ T cells from blood. Source of these receptors: a human donor with juvenile idiopathic arthritis. Both conserved end residues are trimmed from each CDR3.

v_call,j_call,cdr3_aa
TRBV14,TRBJ1-2,ASSPGTDLYGYT
TRBV5-1,TRBJ2-1,ASSIGGTGGRGEQF
TRBV29-1,TRBJ1-4,SALDRVGEKLF
TRBV6-9,TRBJ1-2,ASSLRGIGT
TRBV27,TRBJ1-2,ASSSWDRPLYGYT
TRBV28,TRBJ2-2,ASNPTGGASPGELF
TRBV7-3,TRBJ2-2,ASSLTVRQGSTGELF
TRBV7-2,TRBJ1-5,ASSLGQAGIQPQH
TRBV6-5,TRBJ1-1,ASLGHRVGDTEAF
TRBV7-9,TRBJ2-4,ASSLGKGGKNIQY
TRBV11-2,TRBJ1-5,ASSLSGAGFKH
TRBV2,TRBJ2-1,ASSEGLRRMDEQF
TRBV14,TRBJ1-2,ASSQDRDGYT
TRBV6-5,TRBJ1-2,ASSVGGANYGYT
TRBV7-6,TRBJ2-3,ASSTRRSSGGTVADTQY
TRBV27,TRBJ1-6,ASSFTVSSPLH
TRBV29-1,TRBJ2-7,SARLAGSYEQY
TRBV7-2,TRBJ2-1,ATTGALADYNEQF
TRBV7-2,TRBJ2-7,ASSGGQGIYEQY
TRBV7-7,TRBJ2-3,ASSLLAGDTQY
TRBV28,TRBJ2-5,ASSSAGEGGRETQY
TRBV29-1,TRBJ2-3,SARGQYTDTQY
TRBV9,TRBJ2-1,ASSVNSPSSYNEQF
TRBV29-1,TRBJ2-5,SVARTRETQY
TRBV6-5,TRBJ1-2,ASNPQGNDHYGYT
TRBV7-9,TRBJ2-1,ASSLAWAYNEQF
TRBV4-2,TRBJ2-3,ASSQEAGGPNTQY
TRBV6-1,TRBJ2-7,ASKHPGGPYEQY
TRBV25-1,TRBJ2-5,ASSELVETQY
TRBV9,TRBJ2-3,ASSASGRSTDTQY
TRBV19,TRBJ1-5,ASSVQGSVHSNQPQH
TRBV18,TRBJ1-5,ASSLKDSSSSRQH
TRBV4-1,TRBJ2-7,ASSQVNGYEQY
TRBV11-2,TRBJ2-7,ASSVDRGPLYEQY